These 30 T cell receptor beta chains were sequenced from one sample in a study of CD8 T cells in ankylosing spondylitis. MiXCR was run by TCRdb on the 5' RACE reads, yielding one entry per CDR3 protein. Among about 150,000 distinct CDR3 sequences listed, 40% to 50% were seen once. Sequenced: synovial fluid, either unsorted or a sorted T cell fraction (not recorded which). The receptors derive from a male donor with ankylosing spondylitis.

V is TRBV7-4 and J is TRBJ2-1; a possible D gene is TRBD1 (5 bases). The V end lost 5 bases, the J end lost 7 bases, and 21 bases lay between the germline ends. Germline loops: CDR1 SGHVT, CDR2 SQSDAQ. This CDR3 spans 16 amino acids. CDR3 residues: CASSPRQGARRNEQFF. CDR3 nucleotides: TGTGCCAGCAGCCCCCGACAAGGGGCCCGTAGGAATGAGCAGTTCTTC. Full variable domain (missing parts from reference TRBV7-4 and TRBJ2-1): GAGVSQSPRYKVAKRGRDVALRCDSISGHVTLYWYRQTLGQGSEVLTYSQSDAQRDKSGRPSGRFSAERPERSVSTLKIQRTEQGDSAVYLCASSPRQGARRNEQFFGPGTRLTVL.

V gene TRBV27 combines with J gene TRBJ2-7; D gene unclear. The CDR3 has 16 residues. Germline V gene data show CDR1 as MNHEY and CDR2 as SMNVEV (reference sequence). Trimming shortened V by 1 base and J by 1 base, and 14 bases separated the two germline ends. DNA of the CDR3: TGTGCCAGCAGTTTATATAGTACAGTTCGATCCTACGAGCAGTACTTC. It specifies CASSLYSTVRSYEQYF.

The chain joins TRBV11-2 to TRBJ1-5, with D perhaps matching TRBD1 (6 bases). CDR3 length: 21 amino acids. The germline V and J ends were trimmed by 1 base and 5 bases, with 30 bases remaining between them. Germline values: CDR1 SGHAT, CDR2 FQNNGV. The chain's CDR3 is CASSLVFWGYRGAHRDQPQHF. The CDR3 nucleotides are TGTGCCAGCAGCTTAGTTTTTTGGGGGTATCGGGGGGCACATCGCGATCAGCCCCAGCATTTT.

This chain links TRBV6-5 with TRBJ1-2, with a tentative D call TRBD1 (6 bases). CDR3 size: 15 residues. CDR1 is MNHEY and CDR2 is SVGAGI in the germline V gene. V was clipped by 2 bases and J by 5 bases, with 15 bases between them. CDR3 bases: TGTGCCAGCAGTTACAGGCGGGGGGCGGGGTATGGCTACACCTTC. It is translated as CASSYRRGAGYGYTF.

This chain links TRBV7-9 with TRBJ2-7; D may correspond to TRBD1 or TRBD2 (6 bases each). This CDR3 spans 16 amino acids. The V and J ends lost 5 bases and 8 bases respectively, with 25 bases between them. Germline V CDR1 and CDR2: SEHNR, FQNEAQ (reference sequence). CDR3 region: CASSPGEAVGPRKQYF. CDR3 in DNA: TGTGCCAGCAGCCCAGGGGAGGCGGTAGGTCCCAGGAAGCAGTACTTC. The variable domain in full, with the rest retrieved from reference TRBV7-9 and TRBJ2-7, is DTGVSQNPRHKITKRGQNVTFRCDPISEHNRLYWYRQTLGQGPEFLTYFQNEAQLEKSRLLSDRFSAERPKGSFSTLEIQRTEQGDSAMYLCASSPGEAVGPRKQYFGPGTRLTVT.

The chain recombines TRBV12-3 or TRBV12-4 with TRBJ2-1; D is undetermined. The CDR3 extends over 14 amino acids. Between the trimmed V and J ends, which lost 5 bases and 4 bases, there was a span of 12 bases. CDR3 residues: CASSPTGKYNEQFF. Written as DNA, the CDR3 is TGTGCCAGCAGTCCTACTGGGAAGTACAATGAGCAGTTCTTC.

CDR3 coding DNA: TGTGCCAGCAGCCAAGCTAGCGACCAAGAGACCCAGTACTTC. It encodes CASSQASDQETQYF. The genes are TRBV4-2 and TRBJ2-5, with D perhaps matching TRBD2 (6 bases). The CDR3 runs to 14 residues. Trimming shortened V by 1 base and J by 0 bases, and 6 bases separated the two germline ends. Germline assignment: CDR1 LGHNA and CDR2 YNFKEQ.

CDR3: CASSQDWAGVTSGGPHEQFF. As DNA, the CDR3 is TGTGCCAGCAGCCAAGATTGGGCAGGGGTTACTAGCGGGGGCCCCCATGAGCAGTTCTTC. This chain uses TRBV3-1 with TRBJ2-1, with 11 bases lining up with TRBD2. The CDR3 contains 20 residues. Germline-derived CDR1 and CDR2 are LGHDT and YNNKEL (reference sequence). V lost 0 bases, J lost 8 bases, and 18 bases stayed unmatched.

This clonotype showed up just a few times. Here the CDR3 reads CASSWVEGCEQYF. Here the CDR3 DNA reads TGTGCCAGCAGTTGGGTAGAAGGTTGCGAGCAGTACTTC. The rearrangement joins TRBV6-5 to TRBJ2-7; D is unclear. Germline-derived CDR1 and CDR2 are MNHEY and SVGAGI. The ends were cut back, 4 bases at V and 6 bases at J, with 13 bases in the middle. The CDR3 runs to 13 residues.

V usage is TRBV4-2 and J usage is TRBJ2-7; 7 bases are shared with TRBD1. This CDR3 is 15 amino acids long. V lost 4 bases to trimming and J lost 2 bases; unmatched junction nucleotides: 8. Germline loops: CDR1 LGHNA, CDR2 YNFKEQ. CDR3 coding DNA: TGTGCCAGCAGCCGGGGGACAGCCATTCCCTACGAGCAGTACTTC. Encoded protein: CASSRGTAIPYEQYF.

This clonotype was observed at least ten times. This sequence joins TRBV29-1 and TRBJ2-7, with 8 bases fitting TRBD2. The CDR3 contains 13 residues. V shed 7 bases and J 3 bases; nucleotides not matched to a gene: 8. Looked up from germline, CDR1 is SQVTM and CDR2 is ANQGSEA. The CDR3 loop is CSALAGPIYEQYF. The CDR3 coding sequence is TGCAGCGCATTAGCGGGACCAATCTACGAGCAGTACTTC.

The chain recombines TRBV24-1 with TRBJ2-1; either TRBD1 or TRBD2 may supply D (5 bases each). Per germline, CDR1 KGHDR and CDR2 SFDVKD. The length of the CDR3 is 15 residues. The V gene lost 3 bases and the J gene lost 2 bases, with 10 bases spanning the gap. The CDR3 DNA reads as TGTGCCACCAGTGATATCGGGGCCACCTACAATGAGCAGTTCTTC. Its translation is CATSDIGATYNEQFF.

This clonotype was counted at least ten times. The chain has TRBV7-9 and TRBJ2-7; TRBD1 matches 7 bases. V dropped 6 bases and J dropped 0; count of bases not matched to a gene: 11. Germline CDR1 is SEHNR and CDR2 is FQNEAQ (reference sequence). The CDR3 extends over 16 amino acids. The CDR3 protein is CASSPVSDRDSYEQYF. For the CDR3, the DNA is TGTGCCAGCAGTCCCGTGTCAGACAGGGACTCCTACGAGCAGTACTTC.

The CDR3 bases are TGTGCCAGCAGCCCTAGCGGGGGTCTGTCCAAAAACATTCAGTACTTC. Protein sequence: CASSPSGGLSKNIQYF. The rearrangement uses TRBV12-3 or TRBV12-4 and TRBJ2-4; 10 nucleotides line up with TRBD2. This CDR3 is built from 16 residues. V lost 6 bases and J lost 2; bases outside the gene matches: 7.

The J gene is TRBJ1-2, the V gene TRBV5-5; 8 nucleotides match TRBD1. The CDR3 contains 15 residues. CDR1 and CDR2 (germline): SGHKS, YYEKEE (reference sequence). V gave up 3 bases and J gave up 3 bases; unmatched junction bases: 7. In DNA, the CDR3 is TGTGCCAGCAGCTCCCAGGACAGGGATTACTATGGCTACACCTTC. Amino acids: CASSSQDRDYYGYTF.

Notes on this clonotype: At one end, the junction sequence differs from germline, possibly due to a read error. V gene TRBV20-1 combines with J gene TRBJ2-5; 9 positions agree with TRBD2. In germline, CDR1 is DFQATT, CDR2 SNEGSKA (reference sequence). The CDR3 contains 17 residues. The CDR3 loop reads CCARPTSGQPIQETQYF. The DNA of the CDR3 is TGCTGTGCTAGACCGACTAGCGGTCAGCCGATTCAAGAGACCCAGTACTTC.

This clonotype was recorded a few times. The chain couples TRBV12-3 or TRBV12-4 to TRBJ1-3; D may be TRBD1 (5 bases). V lost 3 bases and J lost 1, with 22 bases in between. The CDR3 runs to 19 residues. The CDR3 reads CASSLDPYPDSFSGNTIYF. The CDR3 coding sequence is TGTGCCAGCAGTTTGGACCCGTATCCTGACAGTTTTTCTGGAAACACCATATATTTT.

This clonotype was counted only a few times. The chain uses TRBV12-3 or TRBV12-4 and TRBJ1-3; D not certain. The CDR3 length is 16 residues. The germline V and J ends were trimmed by 6 bases and 0 bases, with 15 bases remaining between them. CDR3 sequence (DNA): TGTGCCAGCAGCCCTCCCGGAGTAGTCTCTGGAAACACCATATATTTT. Encoded protein: CASSPPGVVSGNTIYF.

V is TRBV11-2 and J is TRBJ1-1; D gene unclear. Trimming cost V 2 bases and J 0 bases, with 10 bases left between them. CDR1 is SGHAT, CDR2 FQNNGV, per germline. The CDR3 covers 15 residues. The CDR3 protein is CASSLSQDLNTEAFF. The CDR3 DNA reads as TGTGCCAGCAGCTTATCTCAGGATTTGAACACTGAAGCTTTCTTT.

The chain has TRBV9 and TRBJ2-1, with D possibly matching TRBD2 (6 bases). There are 13 residues in the CDR3. Germline V gene data show CDR1 as SGDLS and CDR2 as YYNGEE. Deletions cut 3 bases from V and 5 bases from J, with 9 bases between. As DNA, the CDR3 is TGTGCCAGCAGCGAGGGACTCCACAATGAGCAGTTCTTC. Translation: CASSEGLHNEQFF.

The rearrangement uses TRBV21-1 and TRBJ2-1. TRBV21-1 constitutes a pseudogene. The CDR3 extends over 16 amino acids. CDR3 sequence: CASSKVRTHRTHEQFF. The CDR3 DNA is TGTGCCAGCAGCAAAGTAAGAACACACCGGACCCATGAGCAGTTCTTC.

The chain has TRBV29-1 and TRBJ2-7, with D perhaps TRBD2 (6 bases). CDR3 length equals 14 residues. Looked up from germline, CDR1 is SQVTM and CDR2 is ANQGSEA. The V and J ends lost 2 bases and 6 bases respectively, with 17 bases between them. This CDR3 reads CSVEPSGDGSEQYF. CDR3 coding DNA: TGCAGCGTTGAACCGTCGGGGGACGGCTCCGAGCAGTACTTC.

This chain uses TRBV5-5 with TRBJ2-3; TRBD1 aligns across 8 bases. V shed 4 bases and J 4 bases; nucleotides not matched to a gene: 5. Germline-derived CDR1 and CDR2 are SGHKS and YYEKEE (reference sequence). CDR3 length equals 14 residues. CDR3 residues: CASSTGTGPDTQYF. The CDR3 DNA follows: TGTGCCAGCAGCACAGGGACAGGCCCAGATACGCAGTATTTT.

In its sample, this clonotype was seen a few times. The rearrangement uses TRBV13 and TRBJ2-3; 13 nucleotides line up with TRBD2. The CDR3 runs 18 residues. From germline, CDR1 is PRHDT and CDR2 FYEKMQ (reference sequence). V was pared by 5 bases and J by 3 bases, with 11 bases of the junction left unmatched. The CDR3 DNA is TGTGCCAGCAGCACCCTTACTAGCGGGGGGGCCTGGACAGATACGCAGTATTTT. Protein sequence: CASSTLTSGGAWTDTQYF.

V gene TRBV18 combines with J gene TRBJ2-2; D not resolved. This CDR3 spans 13 amino acids. Deletions cut 5 bases from V and 5 bases from J, with 9 bases between. CDR1 is KGHSH and CDR2 is LQKENI in the germline V gene. The CDR3, as DNA: TGTGCCAGCTCAACCTTAAGGACCGGGGAGCTGTTTTTT. Translation gives CASSTLRTGELFF.

There are a few counts of this clonotype. DNA for the CDR3: TGTGCCAGCTCACCATCTGGGGCCACAGATACGCAGTATTTT. Protein: CASSPSGATDTQYF. The genes are TRBV18 and TRBJ2-3, with D possibly being TRBD1 (5 bases). V shed 2 bases and J shed 2 bases, with 8 bases lying between them. This CDR3 is built from 14 residues. The germline V gene has CDR1 KGHSH and CDR2 LQKENI.

The rearrangement links TRBV3-1 to TRBJ2-7; a weak D match, TRBD2 (6 bases). The CDR3 sequence is 15 residues long. Trimming removed 4 bases at V and 0 bases at J, with 13 bases between. CDR1 and CDR2 (germline): LGHDT, YNNKEL (reference sequence). In DNA form, the CDR3 reads TGTGCCAGCAGCCGACTGGCGGGGCCCTCCTACGAGCAGTACTTC. This encodes CASSRLAGPSYEQYF.

V is TRBV6-2 or TRBV6-3 and J is TRBJ1-2; 7 bases are shared with TRBD1. The CDR3 consists of 15 residues. Losses at the gene ends were 8 bases for V and 3 bases for J; bases not matched to a gene: 12. CDR1 and CDR2 from the germline V gene are MNHEY and SVGEGT. The CDR3: CASGKGAAQDYGYTF. In DNA, the CDR3 is TGTGCCAGCGGAAAGGGGGCGGCGCAGGACTATGGCTACACCTTC.

This clonotype was detected many times. The chain uses TRBV10-2 and TRBJ2-5; TRBD1 agrees at 7 bases. Germline CDR1 WSHSY, CDR2 SAAADI. CDR3 length: 13 residues. Trimming removed 3 bases from V and 5 bases from J; junction bases left unmatched: 3. The CDR3 here is CASSDRGLETQYF. Here the CDR3 DNA reads TGCGCCAGCAGTGACAGGGGGTTGGAGACCCAGTACTTC.

This chain links TRBV28 with TRBJ2-5; the match to TRBD2 covers 7 bases. The CDR3 consists of 17 residues. Trimming at V came to 5 bases and at J to 3 bases, leaving 15 bases not matched to a gene. Germline lookup yields CDR1 MDHEN and CDR2 SYDVKM. In nucleotides, the CDR3 is TGTGCCAGCAGTACCACTGCATTGTGGGAGGGTAAAGAGACCCAGTACTTC. Translating gives CASSTTALWEGKETQYF.